These 23 T cell receptor beta chains share one sample of origin, sequenced in a study of vaccination effects on CD4 cells after COVID-19 (dated by TCRdb to between 2020 and 2023). In the ViraFEST assay, PBMC were stimulated with viral peptide pools, and antigen-specific CD4+ T cell clonotypes were then identified by expansion using TCR sequencing. After more than nine days of culture, CD4+ T cells were isolated with the EasySep CD4+ T cell isolation kit. Each participant got two doses of an mRNA SARS-CoV-2 vaccine, either BNT162b2 or mRNA-1273. Their antigens remain unidentified. Preparation of the library involved the immunoSEQ multiplex PCR assay. The table comes from immuneACCESS by way of TCRdb, which keeps in-frame sequences with V and J called. Part of the clones is missing from these tables; in studies checked, under half for an unresolved V gene and the rest for unknown reasons. The sample table shows over 14,000 clones, and 72% are seen once. Nearly 10% of the sample goes to the ten largest clones.

The sample consisted of CD4+ T cells from PBMCs cultured with SARS-CoV-2 spike peptides, taken after COVID-19 vaccination. Interpreted using the paper, the cell subset or site label stands for: SARS-CoV-2 spike overlapping peptide pool stimulation. The receptors shown here come from a human donor who received a COVID-19 vaccine.

This chain joins TRBV2 and TRBJ2-5; 8 bases agree with TRBD2. V was clipped by 2 bases and J by 4 bases; unmatched bases: 6. The CDR3 sequence is 15 residues long. Per the germline V gene, CDR1 is SNHLY and CDR2 is FYNNEI. CDR3: CASSERAGGSETQYF. Here the CDR3 DNA reads TGTGCCAGCAGTGAAAGGGCGGGAGGATCAGAGACCCAGTACTTC.

The V call is TRBV11-3, the J call TRBJ2-7; 7 bases are shared with TRBD1. V was pared by 2 bases and J by 3 bases, with 10 bases of the junction left unmatched. Germline V lookup: CDR1 SGHNT, CDR2 YENEEA. The CDR3 length is 16 residues. CDR3 residues: CASSLTTAGTDYEQYF. The CDR3 nucleotides read TGTGCCAGCAGCTTAACCACCGCCGGGACAGACTACGAGCAGTACTTC.

The rearrangement links TRBV9 to TRBJ2-3; 10 nucleotides agree with TRBD1. Germline CDR1 SGDLS, CDR2 YYNGEE. V lost 3 bases and J lost 0; bases outside the gene matches: 7. This CDR3 region has 17 residues. CDR3 nucleotide sequence: TGTGCCAGCAGCGCGAGACAGGGGGCTCTAAGCACAGATACGCAGTATTTT. Translated: CASSARQGALSTDTQYF.

This chain uses TRBV6-1 with TRBJ2-5, with 7 bases fitting TRBD1. The J segment lost 5 bases and the V segment lost 2 bases, leaving 5 bases of the junction unmatched. The CDR3 is 14 amino acids. Germline V gives CDR1 MNHNS, CDR2 SASEGT. This chain's CDR3 is CASSEKGGSETQYF. CDR3 nucleotide sequence: TGTGCCAGCAGTGAAAAAGGGGGCTCCGAGACCCAGTACTTC.

V gene TRBV29-1 combines with J gene TRBJ1-1; perhaps TRBD1 as D (5 bases). Trimming removed 7 bases at V and 0 bases at J, with 12 bases between. Germline values: CDR1 SQVTM, CDR2 ANQGSEA. This CDR3 spans 13 amino acids. The CDR3 DNA sequence: TGCAGCGGCCCATCAGGGATGAACACTGAAGCTTTCTTT. Its translation is CSGPSGMNTEAFF.

In its sample, this clone ranks as medium-sized. The CDR3 is CAWSGLAGVVLNEQFF. CDR3 in DNA: TGTGCCTGGAGTGGACTAGCGGGGGTGGTTTTGAATGAGCAGTTCTTC. J is TRBJ2-1 and V is TRBV30; 12 bases match TRBD2. The CDR3 runs to 16 residues. Germline trimming cut 1 base from V and 7 bases from J; bases unmatched to any gene: 8. Germline V gene data show CDR1 as GTSNPN and CDR2 as SVGIG (reference sequence).

V and J are TRBV2 and TRBJ1-6, with D unresolved. The germline CDR1 and CDR2 sequences are SNHLY and FYNNEI. The CDR3 loop spans 18 amino acids. V was cut by 5 bases and J by 3 bases, with 20 bases left in between. CDR3 DNA: TGTGCCAGCAGTCACCCCTCTTCTTCTTACCTCTATAATTCACCCCTCCACTTT. This sequence encodes CASSHPSSSYLYNSPLHF.

The CDR3 reads CASSLSGAVPYEQYF. The CDR3 nucleotides read TGTGCCAGCAGTTTATCGGGTGCAGTCCCCTACGAGCAGTACTTC. V and J are TRBV27 and TRBJ2-7, with D hard to call. CDR3 length: 15 amino acids. CDR1 MNHEY and CDR2 SMNVEV come from the germline V gene (reference sequence). Trimming shortened V by 0 bases and J by 2 bases, and 11 bases separated the two germline ends.

V is TRBV7-9 and J is TRBJ2-1; 16 bases line up with TRBD2. J gave up 7 bases and V 3 bases, and 9 bases lay outside the gene matches. CDR3 length: 18 amino acids. Germline lookup yields CDR1 SEHNR and CDR2 FQNEAQ (reference sequence). CDR3 in amino acids: CASSLGTSGRVWGNEQFF. DNA of the CDR3: TGTGCCAGCAGCTTGGGGACTAGCGGGAGGGTCTGGGGGAATGAGCAGTTCTTC.

The chain is built from TRBV7-9 and TRBJ2-2, with 14 bases lining up with TRBD2. CDR3 size: 18 residues. With V trimmed by 4 bases and J by 0 bases, 4 bases remained unmatched. Germline lookup yields CDR1 SEHNR and CDR2 FQNEAQ (reference sequence). The CDR3 DNA reads TGTGCCAGCAGCTCAAGACTAGCGGGAGGGACGAACACCGGGGAGCTGTTTTTT. The encoded protein is CASSSRLAGGTNTGELFF.

The chain recombines TRBV3-1 (or the pseudogene TRBV3-2) with TRBJ2-1; D possibly matches TRBD1 or TRBD2 (5 bases each). V was trimmed by 3 bases and J by 4 bases, leaving 13 bases between them. The germline CDR1 and CDR2 sequences are LGHDT and YNNKEL (reference sequence). CDR3 length equals 15 residues. CDR3 nucleotide sequence: TGTGCCAGCAGCCACACCGGGACGACGTACAATGAGCAGTTCTTC. Translated, it gives CASSHTGTTYNEQFF.

The genes are TRBV6-5 and TRBJ2-7; weak D call: TRBD2 (5 bases). Trimming left V 5 bases short and J 4 bases short, with 9 bases between. The CDR3 totals 12 residues. Germline CDR1 is MNHEY and CDR2 is SVGAGI. The CDR3 DNA reads as TGTGCCAGCAGTAACAGCGGATACGAGCAGTACTTC. Translated: CASSNSGYEQYF.

On this clone: The junction departs from the called germline gene at one end, perhaps through a read error. This chain links TRBV6-2 or TRBV6-3 with TRBJ2-5, with D perhaps TRBD1 (5 bases). Germline CDR1 reads MNHEY; CDR2 reads SVGEGT. CDR3 size: 13 residues. CDR3 sequence (DNA): TGTGCCAGCAGTTTAGGGGCCCAAGGGACCCAGTACTTC. Its translation is CASSLGAQGTQYF.

V usage is TRBV11-2 and J usage is TRBJ2-7, with TRBD2 matching 9 bases. CDR3 length equals 13 residues. Germline CDR1 and CDR2: SGHAT and FQNNGV. With 5 bases clipped from V and 4 bases from J, the junction kept 3 bases outside the gene matches. The CDR3 DNA follows: TGTGCCAGCAGCAAGGGACTAGCTTACGAGCAGTACTTC. Translating gives CASSKGLAYEQYF.

The J gene is TRBJ2-7, the V gene TRBV10-1; 14 bases line up with TRBD2. Germline CDR1 is WNHNN and CDR2 is SYGVQD (reference sequence). This CDR3 has 18 amino acids. J lost 0 bases, V lost 6 bases, and 10 bases had no gene match. CDR3: CASSAGTSGRRTSYEQYF. In nucleotides, the CDR3 is TGCGCCAGCAGCGCCGGGACTAGCGGGAGAAGGACCTCCTACGAGCAGTACTTC.

Here the CDR3 DNA reads TGTGCCAGCACCCCAGGGCGTAACTATGGCTACACCTTC. It is translated as CASTPGRNYGYTF. The chain employs TRBV6-5 and TRBJ1-2; perhaps TRBD1 as D (5 bases). Germline V CDR1 and CDR2: MNHEY, SVGAGI. The CDR3 is made up of 13 amino acids. Trimming cost V 7 bases and J 1 base, with 10 bases left between them.

The rearrangement joins TRBV7-2 to TRBJ2-3; possibly TRBD2 for D (5 bases). The V and J ends lost 3 bases and 4 bases respectively, with 8 bases between them. Germline CDR1 reads SGHTA; CDR2 reads FQGNSA. The CDR3 loop spans 13 amino acids. The CDR3: CASSLTGSDTQYF. DNA of the CDR3: TGTGCCAGCAGCTTGACGGGATCAGATACGCAGTATTTT.

This clone is deemed medium-sized. The V gene is TRBV3-1 (or the pseudogene TRBV3-2), the J gene TRBJ2-7; no clear D. The CDR3 runs to 13 residues. V was trimmed by 2 bases and J by 8 bases, leaving 13 bases between them. The V gene's germline CDR1 is LGHDT and CDR2 YNNKEL (reference sequence). CDR3 nucleotide sequence: TGTGCCAGCAGCCAAAGCCGAACTACGAAGCAGTACTTC. It yields the protein CASSQSRTTKQYF.

The chain employs TRBV5-1 and TRBJ1-4, with D perhaps TRBD1 (5 bases). The CDR3 loop spans 14 amino acids. V was cut by 1 base and J by 7 bases, with 11 bases left in between. Germline V gene data show CDR1 as SGHRS and CDR2 as YFSETQ. The CDR3 loop is CASSLRQGVEKLFF. In nucleotides, the CDR3 is TGCGCCAGCAGCTTGAGGCAGGGAGTTGAAAAACTGTTTTTT.

The chain couples TRBV18 to TRBJ2-2; 8 bases are shared with TRBD2. Germline V gives CDR1 KGHSH, CDR2 LQKENI. The CDR3 consists of 17 residues. The ends lost 0 bases at V and 2 bases at J; junction bases unmatched: 5. The CDR3 bases are TGTGCCAGCTCACCACCGACAAGCGGGAGAAACACCGGGGAGCTGTTTTTT. It codes for CASSPPTSGRNTGELFF.

This clone was detected only once. The chain carries TRBV12-3 or TRBV12-4 and TRBJ2-7; 7 bases align to TRBD1. The junction had 3 bases not matched to a gene; V was cut back by 5 bases and J by 2 bases. This CDR3 has 13 residues. As DNA, the CDR3 is TGTGCCAGCAGTCGGGGACAGACCTACGAGCAGTACTTC. It translates to CASSRGQTYEQYF.

The chain combines TRBV12-5 with TRBJ2-7; a possible D gene is TRBD1 (5 bases). The germline V gene has CDR1 LGHNT and CDR2 FRNRAP. The CDR3 has 13 amino acids. The V gene lost 7 bases and the J gene lost 0 bases, with 10 bases spanning the gap. CDR3 bases: TGTGCTAGTGAAGGGGTTAACTCCTACGAGCAGTACTTC. It specifies CASEGVNSYEQYF.

By its share, this clone is medium-sized. This chain connects TRBV29-1 to TRBJ1-1, with D perhaps matching TRBD1 (6 bases). The CDR3 totals 13 residues. CDR1 and CDR2 from the germline V gene are SQVTM and ANQGSEA. The germline V and J ends were trimmed by 7 bases and 2 bases, with 14 bases remaining between them. The CDR3 region is CSEQGPRNTEAFF. The CDR3 nucleotides read TGCAGCGAGCAGGGGCCACGAAACACTGAAGCTTTCTTT.